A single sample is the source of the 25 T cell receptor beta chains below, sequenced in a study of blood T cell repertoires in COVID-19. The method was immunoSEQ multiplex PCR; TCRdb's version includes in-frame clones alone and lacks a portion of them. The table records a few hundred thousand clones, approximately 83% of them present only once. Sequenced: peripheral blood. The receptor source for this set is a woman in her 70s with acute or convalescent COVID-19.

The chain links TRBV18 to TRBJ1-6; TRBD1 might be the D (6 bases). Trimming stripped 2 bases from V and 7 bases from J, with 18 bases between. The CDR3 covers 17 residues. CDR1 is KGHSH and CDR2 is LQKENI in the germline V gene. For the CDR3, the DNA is TGTGCCAGCTCACCAACCCAACAGGGTAGCTACAATTCACCCCTCCACTTT. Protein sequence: CASSPTQQGSYNSPLHF.

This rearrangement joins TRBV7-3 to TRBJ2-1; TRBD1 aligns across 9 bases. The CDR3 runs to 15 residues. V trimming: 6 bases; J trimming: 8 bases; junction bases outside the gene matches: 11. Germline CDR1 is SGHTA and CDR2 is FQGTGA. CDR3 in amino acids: CASSPAGQGSDEQFF. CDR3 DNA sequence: TGTGCCAGCAGTCCGGCGGGACAGGGATCGGATGAGCAGTTCTTC. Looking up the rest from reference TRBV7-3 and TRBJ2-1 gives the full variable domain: GAGVSQTPSNKVTEKGKYVELRCDPISGHTALYWYRQSLGQGPEFLIYFQGTGAADDSGLPNDRFFAVRPEGSVSTLKIQRTERGDSAVYLCASSPAGQGSDEQFFGPGTRLTVL.

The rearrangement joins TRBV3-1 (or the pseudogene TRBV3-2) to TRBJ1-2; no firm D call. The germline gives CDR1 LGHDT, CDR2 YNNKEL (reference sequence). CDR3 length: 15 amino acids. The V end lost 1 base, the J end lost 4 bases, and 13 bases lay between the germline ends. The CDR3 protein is CASSQGRRAFYGYTF. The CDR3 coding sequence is TGTGCCAGCAGCCAAGGAAGGAGGGCATTCTATGGCTACACCTTC.

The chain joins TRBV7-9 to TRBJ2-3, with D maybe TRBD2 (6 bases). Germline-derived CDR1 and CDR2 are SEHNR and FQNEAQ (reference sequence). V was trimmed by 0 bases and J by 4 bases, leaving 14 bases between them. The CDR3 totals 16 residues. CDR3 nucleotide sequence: TGTGCCAGCAGCTTAGCGTGGGGCACGGGGGCAGATACGCAGTATTTT. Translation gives CASSLAWGTGADTQYF.

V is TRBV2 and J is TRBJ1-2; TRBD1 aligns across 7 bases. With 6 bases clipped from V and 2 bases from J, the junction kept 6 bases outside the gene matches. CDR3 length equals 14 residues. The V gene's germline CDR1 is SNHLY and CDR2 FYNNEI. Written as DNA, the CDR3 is TGTGCCAGCAGCTTGACAGGGTCCAACTATGGCTACACCTTC. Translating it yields CASSLTGSNYGYTF.

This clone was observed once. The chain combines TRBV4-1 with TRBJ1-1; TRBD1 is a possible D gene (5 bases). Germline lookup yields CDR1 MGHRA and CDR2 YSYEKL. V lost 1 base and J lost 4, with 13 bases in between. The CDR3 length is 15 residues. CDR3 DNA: TGCGCCAGCAGCCAAGTCTCAGGCGGGGGCACTGAAGCTTTCTTT. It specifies CASSQVSGGGTEAFF.

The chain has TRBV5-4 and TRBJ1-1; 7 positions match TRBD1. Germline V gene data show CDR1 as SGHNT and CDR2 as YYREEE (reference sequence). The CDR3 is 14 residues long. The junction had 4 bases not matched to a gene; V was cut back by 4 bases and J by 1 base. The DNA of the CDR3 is TGTGCCAGCAGCGCTAGGGGGCCGAACACTGAAGCTTTCTTT. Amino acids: CASSARGPNTEAFF.

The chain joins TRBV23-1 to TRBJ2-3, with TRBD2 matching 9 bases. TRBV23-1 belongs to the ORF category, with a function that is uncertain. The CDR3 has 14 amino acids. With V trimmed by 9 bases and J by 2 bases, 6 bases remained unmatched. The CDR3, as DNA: TGCGCCAGGGAGCGGGGGGTCTTCACAGATACGCAGTATTTT. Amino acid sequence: CARERGVFTDTQYF.

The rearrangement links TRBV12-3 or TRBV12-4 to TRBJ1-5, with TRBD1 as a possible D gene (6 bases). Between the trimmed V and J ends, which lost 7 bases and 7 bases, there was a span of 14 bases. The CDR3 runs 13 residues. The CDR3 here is CASKNRGAQPQHF. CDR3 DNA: TGTGCCAGCAAAAACCGGGGGGCCCAGCCCCAGCATTTT.

The CDR3: CASRKTDSTNEKLFF. The CDR3 DNA is TGTGCCAGCAGAAAGACAGATTCAACTAATGAAAAACTGTTTTTT. The chain has TRBV2 and TRBJ1-4; TRBD1 is a possible D gene (5 bases). Germline-derived CDR1 and CDR2 are SNHLY and FYNNEI. V shed 6 bases and J shed 0 bases, with 11 bases lying between them. The CDR3 has 15 amino acids.

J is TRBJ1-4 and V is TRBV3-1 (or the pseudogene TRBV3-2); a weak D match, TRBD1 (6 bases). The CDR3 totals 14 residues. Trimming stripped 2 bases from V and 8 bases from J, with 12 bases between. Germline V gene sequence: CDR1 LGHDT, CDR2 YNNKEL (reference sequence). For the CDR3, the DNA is TGTGCCAGCAGCCAAATTGGACAGACGGAAAAACTGTTTTTT. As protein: CASSQIGQTEKLFF.

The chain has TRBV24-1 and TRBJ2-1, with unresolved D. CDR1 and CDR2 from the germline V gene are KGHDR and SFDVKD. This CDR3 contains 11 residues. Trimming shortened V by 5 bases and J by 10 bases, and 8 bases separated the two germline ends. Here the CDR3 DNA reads TGTGCCACCAGTGCCGAGGAGGAGCAGTTCTTC. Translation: CATSAEEEQFF.

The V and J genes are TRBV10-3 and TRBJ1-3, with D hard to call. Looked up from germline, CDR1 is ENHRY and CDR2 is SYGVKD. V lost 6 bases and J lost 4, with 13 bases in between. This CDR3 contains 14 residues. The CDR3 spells CAIREPTGGNTIYF. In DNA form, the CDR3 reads TGTGCCATCAGGGAACCGACGGGGGGAAACACCATATATTTT.

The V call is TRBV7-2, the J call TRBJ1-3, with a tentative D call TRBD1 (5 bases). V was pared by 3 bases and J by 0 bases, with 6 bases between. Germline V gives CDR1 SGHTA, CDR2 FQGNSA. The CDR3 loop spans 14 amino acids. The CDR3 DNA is TGTGCCAGCAGCTTCAGGGCCTCTGGAAACACCATATATTTT. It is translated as CASSFRASGNTIYF.

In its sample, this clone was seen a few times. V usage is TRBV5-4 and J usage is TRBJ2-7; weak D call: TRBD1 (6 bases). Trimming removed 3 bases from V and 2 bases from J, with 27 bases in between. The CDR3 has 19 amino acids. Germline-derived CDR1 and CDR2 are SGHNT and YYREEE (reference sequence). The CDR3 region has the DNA TGTGCCAGCAGCTCCGGGGCGGACAGACAGTCACTAACCCCCTACGAGCAGTACTTC. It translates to CASSSGADRQSLTPYEQYF.

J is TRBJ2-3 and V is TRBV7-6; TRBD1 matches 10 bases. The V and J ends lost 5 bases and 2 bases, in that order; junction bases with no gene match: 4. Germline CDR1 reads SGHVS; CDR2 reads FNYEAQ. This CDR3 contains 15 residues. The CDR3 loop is CASSRQGAPTDTQYF. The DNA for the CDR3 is TGTGCCAGCAGCCGACAGGGGGCGCCCACAGATACGCAGTATTTT.

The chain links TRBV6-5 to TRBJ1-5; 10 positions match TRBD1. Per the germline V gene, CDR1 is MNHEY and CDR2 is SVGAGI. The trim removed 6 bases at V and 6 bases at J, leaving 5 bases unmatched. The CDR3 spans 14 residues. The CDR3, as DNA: TGTGCCAGCAGGGGGGGACAGGGGTCTCAGCCCCAGCATTTT. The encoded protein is CASRGGQGSQPQHF.

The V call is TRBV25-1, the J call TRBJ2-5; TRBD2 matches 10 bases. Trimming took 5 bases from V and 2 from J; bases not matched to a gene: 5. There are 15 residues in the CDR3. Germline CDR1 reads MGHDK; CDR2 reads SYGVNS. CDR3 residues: CASSRGLAVQETQYF. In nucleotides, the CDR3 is TGTGCCAGCAGTCGCGGACTAGCGGTACAAGAGACCCAGTACTTC.

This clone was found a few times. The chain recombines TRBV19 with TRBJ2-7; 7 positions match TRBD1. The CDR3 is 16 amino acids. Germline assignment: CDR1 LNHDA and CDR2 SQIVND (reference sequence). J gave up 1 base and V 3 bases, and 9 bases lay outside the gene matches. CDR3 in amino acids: CASSIRQGPTSYEQYF. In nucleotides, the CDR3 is TGTGCCAGTAGTATCCGACAGGGACCAACGTCCTACGAGCAGTACTTC.

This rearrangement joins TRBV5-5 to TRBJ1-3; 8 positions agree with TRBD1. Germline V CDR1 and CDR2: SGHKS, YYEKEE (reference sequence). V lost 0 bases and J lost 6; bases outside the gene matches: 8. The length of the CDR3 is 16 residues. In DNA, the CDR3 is TGTGCCAGCAGCTTGGGTGCAGGGGGCGTAGAAAACACCATATATTTT. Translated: CASSLGAGGVENTIYF.

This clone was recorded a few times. CDR3 coding DNA: TGTGCCTGGAGTATCGGGAGATTGGGCTTTGGCTACACCTTC. Residues: CAWSIGRLGFGYTF. The V call is TRBV30, the J call TRBJ1-2; D gene uncertain. CDR1 and CDR2 (germline): GTSNPN, SVGIG (reference sequence). CDR3 length: 14 amino acids. The V gene lost 2 bases and the J gene lost 7 bases, with 17 bases spanning the gap.

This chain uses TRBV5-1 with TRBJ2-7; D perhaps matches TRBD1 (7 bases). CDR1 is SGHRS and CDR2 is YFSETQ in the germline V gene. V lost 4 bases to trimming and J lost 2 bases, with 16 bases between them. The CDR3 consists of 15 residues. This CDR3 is CASSPGGGGPYEQYF. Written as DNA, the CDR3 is TGCGCCAGCAGCCCCGGAGGGGGCGGACCCTACGAGCAGTACTTC.

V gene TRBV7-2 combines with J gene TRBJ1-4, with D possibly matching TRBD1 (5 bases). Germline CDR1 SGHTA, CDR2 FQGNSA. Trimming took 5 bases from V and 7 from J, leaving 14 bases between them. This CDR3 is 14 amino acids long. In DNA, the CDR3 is TGTGCCAGCAGCCGCCCCAGGGTTAGTGAAAAACTGTTTTTT. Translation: CASSRPRVSEKLFF.

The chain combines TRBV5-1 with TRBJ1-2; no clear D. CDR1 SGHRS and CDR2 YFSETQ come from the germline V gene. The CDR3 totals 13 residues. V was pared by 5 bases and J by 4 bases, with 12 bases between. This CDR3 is CASRENTAYGYTF. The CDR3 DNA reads TGCGCCAGCAGGGAAAACACAGCCTATGGCTACACCTTC.

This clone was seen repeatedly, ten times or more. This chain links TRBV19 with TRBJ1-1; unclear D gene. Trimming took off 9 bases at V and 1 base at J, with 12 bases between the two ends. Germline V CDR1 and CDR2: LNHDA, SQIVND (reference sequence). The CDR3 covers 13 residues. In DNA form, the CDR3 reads TGTGCCAGGAGGACTGCCACGAACACTGAAGCTTTCTTT. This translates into CARRTATNTEAFF.